This TCR beta chain originates from a study of OX40 agonist ivuxolimab in advanced cancers. The method was immunoSEQ multiplex PCR; TCRdb's version includes in-frame clones alone and lacks a portion of them. The sample yields over 60,000 clones, around 87% seen once. The sequencing here drew on CD4+ or CD8+ T cells sorted from blood, taken in a trial of the OX40 agonist ivuxolimab. The sequence was collected from an adult with an advanced solid tumor such as melanoma, head and neck, liver or kidney cancer.

The CDR3 nucleotides are TGTGCCGTGGGGGTGAGCTCCTACAATGAGCAGTTCTTC. It yields the protein CAVGVSSYNEQFF. J is TRBJ2-1 and V is TRBV19; the D gene could be TRBD1 or TRBD2 (5 bases each). Germline V lookup: CDR1 LNHDA, CDR2 SQIVND (reference sequence). The CDR3 runs 13 residues. With 11 bases removed from V and 0 bases from J, the gap between germline ends came to 11 bases.